A selection of T cell receptor beta chains follows, all from one sample in a study. TCRdb itself ran the RT-PCR reads through MiXCR, one entry per CDR3 protein. The sample holds around 700,000 distinct CDR3 sequences; approximately 14% are singletons and the top ten take about 3.9%. Specimen: memory CD4+ T cells from blood. The receptors here all came from a female donor in good health, serving as a healthy control. The CDR3 runs from the conserved cysteine through the conserved F or W. A D gene is named only where the DNA matches it firmly. Clone size appears in some rows only: once, few, many, or a class for an expanded clone.

V gene: TRBV5-1
D gene: -
clone size: few
J gene: TRBJ1-2
CDR3 protein: CASSGQGPSRDGYTF
CDR3 DNA: TGCGCCAGCAGCGGGCAGGGGCCCTCCCGGGATGGCTACACCTTC

V gene: TRBV5-1
D gene: -
clone size: few
J gene: TRBJ1-1
CDR3 protein: CASSQRGGTEAFF
CDR3 DNA: TGCGCCAGCAGCCAGCGGGGGGGGACTGAAGCTTTCTTT

V gene: TRBV5-1
D gene: TRBD2
clone size: many
J gene: TRBJ2-1
CDR3 protein: CASSFTSGSPLEQFF
CDR3 DNA: TGCGCCAGCAGCTTCACTAGCGGGAGCCCATTAGAGCAGTTCTTC

V gene: TRBV5-1
D gene: -
clone size: few
J gene: TRBJ2-7
CDR3 protein: CASPGGYYEQYF
CDR3 DNA: TGCGCCAGTCCTGGGGGGTACTACGAGCAGTACTTC

V gene: TRBV2
D gene: TRBD1
clone size: -
J gene: TRBJ1-1
CDR3 protein: CASGIRTGDTEAFF
CDR3 DNA: TGTGCCAGCGGCATACGGACAGGGGACACTGAAGCTTTCTTT

V gene: TRBV5-1
D gene: -
clone size: few
J gene: TRBJ1-2
CDR3 protein: CASSLDGGAYGYTF
CDR3 DNA: TGCGCCAGCAGCTTGGATGGGGGGGCCTATGGCTACACCTTC

V gene: TRBV12-3/TRBV12-4
D gene: -
clone size: -
J gene: TRBJ2-2
CDR3 protein: CASRISGELFF
CDR3 DNA: TGTGCCAGCAGAATTAGCGGGGAGCTGTTTTTT

V gene: TRBV5-1
D gene: -
clone size: few
J gene: TRBJ1-1
CDR3 protein: CASRTNEGTEAFF
CDR3 DNA: TGCGCCAGCAGGACAAATGAGGGCACTGAAGCTTTCTTT

V gene: TRBV12-3/TRBV12-4
D gene: -
clone size: few
J gene: TRBJ2-1
CDR3 protein: CASSLSGGQDEQFF
CDR3 DNA: TGTGCCAGCAGTTTGAGTGGGGGGCAGGATGAGCAGTTCTTC

V gene: TRBV7-3
D gene: TRBD1
clone size: few
J gene: TRBJ2-5
CDR3 protein: CASSNRTGRSSQETQYF
CDR3 DNA: TGTGCCAGCAGCAACCGGACAGGCCGCTCCTCACAAGAGACCCAGTACTTC

V gene: TRBV5-1
D gene: -
clone size: -
J gene: TRBJ2-1
CDR3 protein: CASSFSQGSSYNEQFF
CDR3 DNA: TGCGCCAGCAGCTTCTCACAGGGTAGCTCCTACAATGAGCAGTTCTTC

V gene: TRBV6-1
D gene: TRBD2
clone size: few
J gene: TRBJ2-7
CDR3 protein: CASSPGTSGREQYF
CDR3 DNA: TGTGCCAGCAGTCCCGGGACTAGCGGGAGAGAGCAGTACTTC

V gene: TRBV19
D gene: TRBD2
clone size: -
J gene: TRBJ2-6
CDR3 protein: CASSIPRESSGANVLTF
CDR3 DNA: TGTGCCAGTAGTATTCCGCGGGAGAGCTCTGGGGCCAACGTCCTGACTTTC

V gene: TRBV25-1
D gene: TRBD2
clone size: few
J gene: TRBJ2-3
CDR3 protein: CASSKGPSGDTDTQYF
CDR3 DNA: TGTGCCAGCAGTAAAGGCCCTAGCGGGGACACAGATACGCAGTATTTT

V gene: TRBV29-1
D gene: -
clone size: -
J gene: TRBJ1-4
CDR3 protein: CSFRDPLEKLFF
CDR3 DNA: TGCAGCTTCCGGGACCCCCTAGAAAAACTGTTTTTT

V gene: TRBV27
D gene: -
clone size: many
J gene: TRBJ1-6
CDR3 protein: CASSLQGSRAAPLHF
CDR3 DNA: TGTGCCAGCAGTTTGCAGGGCTCGCGCGCTGCACCCCTCCACTTT

V gene: TRBV7-9
D gene: -
clone size: few
J gene: TRBJ2-2
CDR3 protein: CASSQTAVNPLFF
CDR3 DNA: TGTGCCAGCAGCCAAACGGCGGTAAACCCGCTGTTTTTT

V gene: TRBV9
D gene: -
clone size: -
J gene: TRBJ1-2
CDR3 protein: CASSVGRQFGSGYTF
CDR3 DNA: TGTGCCAGCAGCGTAGGCCGGCAGTTCGGGTCTGGCTACACCTTC

V gene: TRBV18
D gene: -
clone size: -
J gene: TRBJ2-1
CDR3 protein: CASSPISGEQFF
CDR3 DNA: TGTGCCAGCTCACCAATTAGCGGTGAGCAGTTCTTC

V gene: TRBV12-3/TRBV12-4
D gene: TRBD1
clone size: -
J gene: TRBJ1-2
CDR3 protein: CASSSKVAYRTGEGYGYTF
CDR3 DNA: TGTGCCAGCAGTTCTAAGGTAGCATATCGGACAGGAGAAGGCTATGGCTACACCTTC

V gene: TRBV7-9
D gene: -
clone size: many
J gene: TRBJ2-7
CDR3 protein: CASSLEATSYEQYF
CDR3 DNA: TGTGCCAGCAGCTTAGAGGCAACCTCCTACGAGCAGTACTTC

V gene: TRBV30
D gene: TRBD2
clone size: many
J gene: TRBJ2-3
CDR3 protein: CAWSVSGRNTQYF
CDR3 DNA: TGTGCCTGGAGTGTTAGCGGGAGGAATACGCAGTATTTT

V gene: TRBV4-3
D gene: TRBD1
clone size: -
J gene: TRBJ2-1
CDR3 protein: CASSQEGTAVGNEQFF
CDR3 DNA: TGCGCCAGCAGCCAAGAAGGGACAGCGGTAGGCAATGAGCAGTTCTTC

V gene: TRBV20-1
D gene: -
clone size: many
J gene: TRBJ2-5
CDR3 protein: CSARKDYQETQYF
CDR3 DNA: TGCAGTGCTAGAAAGGACTACCAAGAGACCCAGTACTTC

V gene: TRBV20-1
D gene: TRBD1
clone size: -
J gene: TRBJ1-5
CDR3 protein: CSAREGGRDLFAPKHF
CDR3 DNA: TGCAGTGCTAGAGAAGGGGGCAGGGACCTTTTCGCGCCCAAGCATTTT

V gene: TRBV7-2
D gene: TRBD2
clone size: -
J gene: TRBJ2-3
CDR3 protein: CASSLGAGLVITDTQYF
CDR3 DNA: TGTGCCAGCAGCCTAGGCGCAGGACTAGTCATAACAGATACGCAGTATTTT

V gene: TRBV5-1
D gene: TRBD1
clone size: few
J gene: TRBJ2-7
CDR3 protein: CASSSGQGRAYEQYF
CDR3 DNA: TGCGCCAGCAGCTCGGGACAGGGGAGGGCCTACGAGCAGTACTTC

V gene: TRBV20-1
D gene: -
clone size: few
J gene: TRBJ2-3
CDR3 protein: CSARRGLDTQYF
CDR3 DNA: TGCAGTGCTAGAAGGGGATTAGATACGCAGTATTTT

V gene: TRBV7-2
D gene: -
clone size: -
J gene: TRBJ1-3
CDR3 protein: CASSGDVRNTIYF
CDR3 DNA: TGTGCCAGCAGCGGGGACGTCCGAAACACCATATATTTT

V gene: TRBV5-1
D gene: -
clone size: many
J gene: TRBJ2-1
CDR3 protein: CASSLTGEQFF
CDR3 DNA: TGCGCCAGCAGCTTGACAGGGGAGCAGTTCTTC

V gene: TRBV7-2
D gene: -
clone size: -
J gene: TRBJ2-1
CDR3 protein: CASSLVPRGSYEQFF
CDR3 DNA: TGTGCCAGCAGCTTAGTCCCCAGGGGCTCCTACGAGCAGTTCTTC

V gene: TRBV7-2
D gene: -
clone size: few
J gene: TRBJ2-2
CDR3 protein: CASSIPEGPMDRELFF
CDR3 DNA: TGTGCCAGCAGCATTCCAGAGGGGCCCATGGACCGGGAGCTGTTTTTT

V gene: TRBV10-3
D gene: -
clone size: many
J gene: TRBJ2-2
CDR3 protein: CAIRRDITTNTGELFF
CDR3 DNA: TGTGCCATCAGACGGGACATAACGACGAACACCGGGGAGCTGTTTTTT

V gene: TRBV4-1
D gene: -
clone size: few
J gene: TRBJ2-7
CDR3 protein: CASSQGGLGKSYEQYF
CDR3 DNA: TGCGCCAGCAGCCAAGGTGGGCTCGGTAAATCCTACGAGCAGTACTTC

V gene: TRBV25-1
D gene: -
clone size: -
J gene: TRBJ2-1
CDR3 protein: CASSEWQGSYNEQFF
CDR3 DNA: TGTGCCAGCAGTGAATGGCAGGGGTCCTACAATGAGCAGTTCTTC

V gene: TRBV6-1
D gene: -
clone size: many
J gene: TRBJ1-4
CDR3 protein: CASNRGQSPNEKLFF
CDR3 DNA: TGTGCCAGCAACCGAGGACAGAGCCCTAATGAAAAACTGTTTTTT

V gene: TRBV7-9
D gene: -
clone size: many
J gene: TRBJ1-1
CDR3 protein: CASSLSNTEAFF
CDR3 DNA: TGTGCCAGCAGCCTCTCGAACACTGAAGCTTTCTTT

V gene: TRBV13
D gene: -
clone size: -
J gene: TRBJ1-2
CDR3 protein: CASSLAGASYGYTF
CDR3 DNA: TGTGCCAGCAGCTTAGCGGGAGCCTCCTATGGCTACACCTTC

V gene: TRBV20-1
D gene: TRBD2
clone size: many
J gene: TRBJ2-7
CDR3 protein: CSASDSGSSYEQYF
CDR3 DNA: TGCAGTGCTAGTGATAGCGGGAGCTCCTACGAGCAGTACTTC

V gene: TRBV18
D gene: TRBD1
clone size: -
J gene: TRBJ2-1
CDR3 protein: CASSPSTGGINEQFF
CDR3 DNA: TGTGCCAGCTCACCCTCGACAGGGGGCATCAATGAGCAGTTCTTC

V gene: TRBV12-3/TRBV12-4
D gene: TRBD1
clone size: -
J gene: TRBJ1-2
CDR3 protein: CASSSAERQGSYGYTF
CDR3 DNA: TGTGCCAGCAGTTCAGCAGAACGACAGGGAAGCTATGGCTACACCTTC

V gene: TRBV18
D gene: -
clone size: many
J gene: TRBJ2-3
CDR3 protein: CASSSSGADTQYF
CDR3 DNA: TGTGCCAGCTCATCCAGTGGCGCAGATACGCAGTATTTT

V gene: TRBV5-1
D gene: -
clone size: many
J gene: TRBJ1-1
CDR3 protein: CASSGMGVTEAFF
CDR3 DNA: TGCGCCAGCAGCGGGATGGGGGTCACTGAAGCTTTCTTT

V gene: TRBV3-1
D gene: -
clone size: few
J gene: TRBJ1-4
CDR3 protein: CASSESGGSEKLFF
CDR3 DNA: TGTGCCAGCAGCGAAAGCGGGGGATCGGAAAAACTGTTTTTT

V gene: TRBV12-5
D gene: -
clone size: -
J gene: TRBJ2-4
CDR3 protein: CASAPVGGPLAKNIQYF
CDR3 DNA: TGTGCTAGTGCCCCGGTAGGGGGTCCTCTAGCCAAAAACATTCAGTACTTC